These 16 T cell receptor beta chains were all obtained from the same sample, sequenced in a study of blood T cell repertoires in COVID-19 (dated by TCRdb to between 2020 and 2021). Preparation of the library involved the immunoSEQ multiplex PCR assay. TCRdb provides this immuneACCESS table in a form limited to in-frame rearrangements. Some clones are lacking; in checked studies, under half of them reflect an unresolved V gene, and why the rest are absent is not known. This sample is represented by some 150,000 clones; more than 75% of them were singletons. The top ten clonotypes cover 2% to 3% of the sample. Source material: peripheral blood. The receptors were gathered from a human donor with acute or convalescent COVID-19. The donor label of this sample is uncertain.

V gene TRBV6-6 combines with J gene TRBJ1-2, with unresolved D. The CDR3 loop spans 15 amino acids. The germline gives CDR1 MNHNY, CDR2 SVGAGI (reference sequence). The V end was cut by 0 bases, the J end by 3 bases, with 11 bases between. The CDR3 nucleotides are TGTGCCAGCAGTTACTCGAGGGCCGGTGACTATGGCTACACCTTC. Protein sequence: CASSYSRAGDYGYTF.

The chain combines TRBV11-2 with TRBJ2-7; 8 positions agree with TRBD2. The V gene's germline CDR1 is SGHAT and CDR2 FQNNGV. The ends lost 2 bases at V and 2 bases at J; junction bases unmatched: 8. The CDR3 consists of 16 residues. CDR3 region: CASSLSLGGVTYEQYF. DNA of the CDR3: TGTGCCAGCAGCTTAAGTCTCGGGGGGGTCACCTACGAGCAGTACTTC.

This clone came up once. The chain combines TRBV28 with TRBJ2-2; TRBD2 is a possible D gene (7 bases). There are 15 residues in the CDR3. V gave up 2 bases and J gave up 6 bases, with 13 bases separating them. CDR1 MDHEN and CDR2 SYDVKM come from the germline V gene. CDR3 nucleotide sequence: TGTGCCAGCAGTTTAGGGGGGGGCGTAGCCGGGGAGCTGTTTTTT. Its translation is CASSLGGGVAGELFF.

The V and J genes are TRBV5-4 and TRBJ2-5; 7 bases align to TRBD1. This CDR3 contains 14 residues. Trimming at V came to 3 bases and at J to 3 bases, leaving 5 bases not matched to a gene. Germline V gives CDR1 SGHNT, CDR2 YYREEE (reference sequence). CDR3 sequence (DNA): TGTGCCAGCAGCTGGCGAGACAGGGAAGAGACCCAGTACTTC. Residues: CASSWRDREETQYF.

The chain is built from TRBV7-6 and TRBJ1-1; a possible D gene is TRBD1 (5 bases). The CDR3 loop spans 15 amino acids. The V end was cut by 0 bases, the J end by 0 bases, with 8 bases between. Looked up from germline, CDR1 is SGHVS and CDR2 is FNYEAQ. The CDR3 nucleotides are TGTGCCAGCAGCTTAGCTGGGGGGGTGAACACTGAAGCTTTCTTT. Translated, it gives CASSLAGGVNTEAFF. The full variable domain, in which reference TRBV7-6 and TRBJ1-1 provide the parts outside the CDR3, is GAGVSQSPRYKVTKRGQDVALRCDPISGHVSLYWYRQALGQGPEFLTYFNYEAQQDKSGLPNDRFSAERPEGSISTLTIQRTEQRDSAMYRCASSLAGGVNTEAFFGQGTRLTVV.

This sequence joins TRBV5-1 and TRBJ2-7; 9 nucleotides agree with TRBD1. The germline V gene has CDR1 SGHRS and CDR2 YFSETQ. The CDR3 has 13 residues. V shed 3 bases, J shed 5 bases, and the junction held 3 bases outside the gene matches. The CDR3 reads CASSYRDRDEQYF. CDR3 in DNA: TGCGCCAGCAGCTACCGGGACAGGGACGAGCAGTACTTC.

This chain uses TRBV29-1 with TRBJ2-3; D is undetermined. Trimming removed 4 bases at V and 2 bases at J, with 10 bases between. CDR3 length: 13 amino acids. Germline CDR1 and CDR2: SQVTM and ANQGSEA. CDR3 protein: CSVAGRLTDTQYF. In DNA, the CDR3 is TGCAGCGTTGCTGGCAGGCTCACAGATACGCAGTATTTT.

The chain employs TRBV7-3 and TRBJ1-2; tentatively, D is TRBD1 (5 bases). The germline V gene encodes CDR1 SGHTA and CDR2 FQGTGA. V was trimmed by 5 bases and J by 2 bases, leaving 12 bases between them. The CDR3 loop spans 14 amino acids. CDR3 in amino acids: CASSIHGGNYGYTF. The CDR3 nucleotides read TGTGCCAGCAGCATTCATGGGGGGAACTATGGCTACACCTTC.

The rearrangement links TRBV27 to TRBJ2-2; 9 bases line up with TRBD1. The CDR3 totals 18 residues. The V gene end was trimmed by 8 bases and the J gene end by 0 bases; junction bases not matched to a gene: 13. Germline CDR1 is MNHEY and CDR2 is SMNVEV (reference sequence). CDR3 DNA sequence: TGTGCCAGCCCTACCGGGACAGGGAACCGCGCGAACACCGGGGAGCTGTTTTTT. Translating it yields CASPTGTGNRANTGELFF.

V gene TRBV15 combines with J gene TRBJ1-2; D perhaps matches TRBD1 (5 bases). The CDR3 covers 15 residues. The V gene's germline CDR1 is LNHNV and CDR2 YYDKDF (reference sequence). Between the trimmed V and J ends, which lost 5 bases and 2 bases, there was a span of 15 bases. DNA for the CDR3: TGTGCCACCAGCTCGGGGGGAATCGGCAACTATGGCTACACCTTC. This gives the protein CATSSGGIGNYGYTF.

The CDR3 DNA reads TGTGCCAGCAGTTCCCTACAGGGGAACAGCCTAGACTATGGCTACACCTTC. Its protein is CASSSLQGNSLDYGYTF. The chain combines TRBV28 with TRBJ1-2; 7 bases line up with TRBD1. Germline CDR1 MDHEN, CDR2 SYDVKM. The V gene end was trimmed by 4 bases and the J gene end by 3 bases; junction bases not matched to a gene: 14. This CDR3 has 17 residues.

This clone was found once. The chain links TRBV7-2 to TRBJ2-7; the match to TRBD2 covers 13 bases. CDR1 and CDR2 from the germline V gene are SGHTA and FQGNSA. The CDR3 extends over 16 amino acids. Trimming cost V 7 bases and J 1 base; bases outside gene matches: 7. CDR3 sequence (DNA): TGTGCCAGCACCCTATCACTAGCGGGGGGGTCCTACGAGCAGTACTTC. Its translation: CASTLSLAGGSYEQYF.

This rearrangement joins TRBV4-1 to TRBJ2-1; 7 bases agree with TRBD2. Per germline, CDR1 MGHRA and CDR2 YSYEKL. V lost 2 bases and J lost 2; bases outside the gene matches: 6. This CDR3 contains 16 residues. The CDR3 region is CASSQRTGGAYNEQFF. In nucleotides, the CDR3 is TGCGCCAGCAGCCAAAGAACGGGAGGTGCCTACAATGAGCAGTTCTTC.

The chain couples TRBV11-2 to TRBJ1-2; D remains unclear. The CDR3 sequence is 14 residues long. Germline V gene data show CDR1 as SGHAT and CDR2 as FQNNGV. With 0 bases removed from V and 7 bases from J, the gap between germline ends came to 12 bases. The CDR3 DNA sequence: TGTGCCAGCAGCTTAGATCCGGCAGGTCCTGGCTACACCTTC. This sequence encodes CASSLDPAGPGYTF.

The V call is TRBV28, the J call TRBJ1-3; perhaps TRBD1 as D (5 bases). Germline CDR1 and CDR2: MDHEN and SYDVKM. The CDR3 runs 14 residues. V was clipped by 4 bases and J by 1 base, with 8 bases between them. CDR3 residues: CASSYQGSGNTIYF. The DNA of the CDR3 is TGTGCCAGCAGTTATCAGGGTTCTGGAAACACCATATATTTT.

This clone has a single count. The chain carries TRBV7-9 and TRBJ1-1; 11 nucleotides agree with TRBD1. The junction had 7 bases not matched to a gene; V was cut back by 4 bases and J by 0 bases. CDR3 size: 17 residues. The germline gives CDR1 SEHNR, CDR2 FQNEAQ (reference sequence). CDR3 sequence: CASSYGQGAGMNTEAFF. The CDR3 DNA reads TGTGCCAGCAGCTACGGACAGGGGGCTGGTATGAACACTGAAGCTTTCTTT.